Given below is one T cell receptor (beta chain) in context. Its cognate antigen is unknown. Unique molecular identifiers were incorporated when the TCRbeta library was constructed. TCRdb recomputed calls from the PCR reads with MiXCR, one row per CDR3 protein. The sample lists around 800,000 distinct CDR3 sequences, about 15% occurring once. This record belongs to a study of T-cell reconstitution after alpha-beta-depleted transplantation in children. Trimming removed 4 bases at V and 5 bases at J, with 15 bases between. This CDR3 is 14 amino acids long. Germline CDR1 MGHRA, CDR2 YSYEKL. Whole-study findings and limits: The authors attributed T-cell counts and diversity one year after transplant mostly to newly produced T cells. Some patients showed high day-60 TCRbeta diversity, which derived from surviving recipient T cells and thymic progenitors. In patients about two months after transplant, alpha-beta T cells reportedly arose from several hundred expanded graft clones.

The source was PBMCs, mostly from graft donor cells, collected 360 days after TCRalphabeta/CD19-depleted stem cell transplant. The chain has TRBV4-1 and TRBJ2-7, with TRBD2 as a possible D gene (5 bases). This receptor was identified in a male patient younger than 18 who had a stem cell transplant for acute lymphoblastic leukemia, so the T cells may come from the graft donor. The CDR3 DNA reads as TGCGCCAGCAGCCCCCTGGGAGTCAGCAACGAGCAGTACTTC. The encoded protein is CASSPLGVSNEQYF.